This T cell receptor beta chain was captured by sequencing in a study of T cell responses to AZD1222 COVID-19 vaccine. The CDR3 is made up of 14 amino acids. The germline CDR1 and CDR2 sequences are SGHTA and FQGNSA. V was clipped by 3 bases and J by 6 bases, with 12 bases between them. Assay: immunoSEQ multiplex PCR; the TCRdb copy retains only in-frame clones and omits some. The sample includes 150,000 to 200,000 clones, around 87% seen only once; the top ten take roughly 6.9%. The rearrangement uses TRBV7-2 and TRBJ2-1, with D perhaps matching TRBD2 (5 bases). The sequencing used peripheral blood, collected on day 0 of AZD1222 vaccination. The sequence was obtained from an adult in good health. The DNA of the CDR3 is TGTGCCAGCAGCTTCTCGGGGATCGGCAATGAGCAGTTCTTC. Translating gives CASSFSGIGNEQFF.